This entry lists 3 T cell receptor beta chains sequenced from one sample in a study of shared clonotypes between healthy human individuals. Measured with immunoSEQ multiplex PCR; TCRdb has only the in-frame clones, and not every one. The sample includes some 1,900,000 clones, approximately 95% of them seen just once. Naive CD8 populations comprised CD45RO-negative cells positively selected for CCR7, excluding terminally differentiated effector memory CD45RA+ cells. Sequenced material: naive CD8+ T cells sorted from blood. The origin of the receptors is a man between 18 and 35 years old in good health.

The rearrangement links TRBV28 to TRBJ2-7; 9 bases match TRBD2. V was pared by 3 bases and J by 2 bases, with 5 bases of the junction left unmatched. Germline V CDR1 and CDR2: MDHEN, SYDVKM. The CDR3 spans 15 residues. CDR3 bases: TGTGCCAGCAGTTTCGCGGGGGGGCCAACCTACGAGCAGTACTTC. Translated, it gives CASSFAGGPTYEQYF.

The J gene is TRBJ1-5, the V gene TRBV6-5; D remains ambiguous. V lost 5 bases, J lost 5 bases, and 10 bases lay in between. This CDR3 has 13 residues. Germline-derived CDR1 and CDR2 are MNHEY and SVGAGI. The CDR3 reads CASSPRAYQPQHF. The CDR3 nucleotides read TGTGCCAGCAGTCCTAGGGCCTATCAGCCCCAGCATTTT.

V and J are TRBV7-9 and TRBJ1-4; 9 bases fit TRBD1. The CDR3 contains 16 residues. Germline V CDR1 and CDR2: SEHNR, FQNEAQ (reference sequence). The V and J ends lost 3 bases and 3 bases, in that order; junction bases with no gene match: 5. CDR3 DNA: TGTGCCAGCAGCTTCCCGGGACAGGGAGCTAATGAAAAACTGTTTTTT. It codes for CASSFPGQGANEKLFF.